One and the same sample provided the 17 T cell receptor beta chains below, sequenced in a study of CXCR3-negative and CXCR3-positive naive CD8 T cells (dated by TCRdb to about 2019). TCRdb shows the sequencer as NextSeq 550. The Human TCR Profiling Kit (MiLaboratory) was used to make UMI-labeled 5' RACE TRB cDNA libraries. Following reprocessing of the reads by TCRdb, the data hold one row per CDR3 protein sequence and no DNA is available. The sample has over 100,000 distinct CDR3 sequences on record. Jointly, the top ten make up 0.35% to 0.4% of the sample. Here is what the overall study found, with its caveats: Compared with CXCR3-negative naive cells, CXCR3-positive naive cells had TRB CDR3s with higher hydrophobicity (lower Kidera factor 4), lower energy, and higher strength and volume indices.

For these receptors, no antigen is known. The sequenced sample consisted of naive CXCR3+ CD8+ T cells from blood. Taken with the paper, the label for cell subset or site translates to: CD45RO-CCR7+CD27+CD95- naive CD8+ T cells expressing CXCR3 (TNR3+). These receptors all stem from a human donor in good health. Some clones in this sample may be carry-over from other donors' samples.

The chain links TRBV6-4 to TRBJ2-3. CDR3 size: 14 residues. Germline CDR1 reads MRHNA; CDR2 reads SNTAGT. The CDR3: CASSDQDDTDTQYF.

V usage is TRBV4-3 and J usage is TRBJ1-4; TCRdb designates TRBD1, a call that cannot be tested without DNA. Germline V gene data show CDR1 as LGHNA and CDR2 as YSLEER. The CDR3 has 17 amino acids. The chain's CDR3 is CASSQDLIRAGGFELFF.

The chain joins TRBV7-2 to TRBJ2-7. Per the germline V gene, CDR1 is SGHTA and CDR2 is FQGNSA. The CDR3 covers 13 residues. CDR3 residues: CASSLTDSYEQYF.

V is TRBV19 and J is TRBJ1-5. Germline V gene sequence: CDR1 LNHDA, CDR2 SQIVND (reference sequence). The CDR3 spans 16 residues. This CDR3 reads CASSIGLGPNNQPQHF.

The chain employs TRBV4-3 and TRBJ2-7; absent DNA, TCRdb's TRBD2 call cannot be checked. Germline CDR1 LGHNA, CDR2 YSLEER. The CDR3 spans 14 residues. This CDR3 reads CASSQDFLAGEQYF.

The chain uses TRBV19 and TRBJ2-3. Germline loops: CDR1 LNHDA, CDR2 SQIVND (reference sequence). The CDR3 contains 15 residues. Here the CDR3 reads CASSLQTRRTDTQYF.

The chain uses TRBV7-9 and TRBJ2-3; TCRdb proposes TRBD1, but this gene call is untestable without DNA. CDR1 is SEHNR and CDR2 is FQNEAQ in the germline V gene (reference sequence). The CDR3 is 19 amino acids. Here the CDR3 reads CASSRISDRERGTTDTQYF.

The rearrangement links TRBV29-1 to TRBJ2-3. Germline V gives CDR1 SQVTM, CDR2 ANQGSEA. CDR3 length: 15 amino acids. CDR3 residues: CSVEGTLLTTDTQYF.

This sequence joins TRBV6-4 and TRBJ2-3; no DNA is available, so the TRBD2 call from TCRdb remains unchecked. The CDR3 spans 14 residues. The V gene's germline CDR1 is MRHNA and CDR2 SNTAGT. The CDR3 is CASSASGGADTQYF.

The rearrangement uses TRBV10-3 and TRBJ1-2; TCRdb selects TRBD1, and the lack of DNA leaves this call unchecked. Germline CDR1 reads ENHRY; CDR2 reads SYGVKD. CDR3 length: 15 amino acids. CDR3 sequence reads: CAIMGDQDLTGGYTF.

The V and J genes are TRBV27 and TRBJ2-7. This CDR3 contains 14 residues. Germline assignment: CDR1 MNHEY and CDR2 SMNVEV (reference sequence). The CDR3 sequence: CASSSSTGAHEQYF.

The J gene is TRBJ2-3, the V gene TRBV12-3 or TRBV12-4; TCRdb reports TRBD1, a call that lacks DNA to check it against. This CDR3 contains 17 residues. The CDR3 here is CASSFLWGGELTDTQYF.

The CDR3 here is CASSLPSGGLDTQYF. J is TRBJ2-3 and V is TRBV27; TCRdb indicates TRBD2, and absent DNA this call remains unverified. The CDR3 is made up of 15 amino acids. Per germline, CDR1 MNHEY and CDR2 SMNVEV (reference sequence).

The chain uses TRBV4-1 and TRBJ2-7; TCRdb lists TRBD2, though no DNA is available to test this call. Germline CDR1 and CDR2: MGHRA and YSYEKL. The CDR3 totals 15 residues. The CDR3 loop is CASSQGTSPSYEQYF.

The gene calls are TRBV9 and TRBJ2-1. Germline V gene data show CDR1 as SGDLS and CDR2 as YYNGEE. This CDR3 comprises 13 residues. CDR3 region: CASSVLLGNEQFF.

This rearrangement joins TRBV6-6 to TRBJ1-6; TCRdb's D gene call, TRBD1, goes unchecked for lack of DNA. Germline V gene lookup returns CDR1 MNHNY and CDR2 SVGAGI (reference sequence). The CDR3 is made up of 18 amino acids. CDR3: CASSPRGPREVINSPLHF.

CDR3: CASSQLWGQGRETQYF. This chain uses TRBV4-1 with TRBJ2-5; TCRdb returns TRBD1, unconfirmable since there is no DNA. From germline, CDR1 is MGHRA and CDR2 YSYEKL. The CDR3 is made up of 16 amino acids.